Below, one T cell receptor (beta chain) is given with its context. The antigen is not known. This sample was taken from a study of cytomegalovirus exposure and HLA in healthy donors. General study points: Several of the most significant clusters appeared linked to common viral pathogens, based on a later analysis. Earlier findings revealed that most TCR beta V segments proved productive either about 90% or about 30% of the time. Sequencing depth roughly uniform across donors was assumed in presence/absence analyses. As immune exposure information, only CMV serostatus was available.

From germline, CDR1 is LNHDA and CDR2 SQIVND (reference sequence). The CDR3 spans 15 residues. The germline V and J ends were trimmed by 3 bases and 2 bases, with 14 bases remaining between them. It was with 60 Vbeta and 13 Jbeta primers that the PCR ran. Libraries were prepared by immunoSEQ multiplex PCR; TCRdb keeps only in-frame clonotypes and omits some of them. Among under 200,000 clones listed, 70% to 90% were seen once. The chain carries TRBV19 and TRBJ2-7, with D perhaps TRBD2 (6 bases). The clonotype originates from a woman in her twenties or thirties in good health and CMV-seronegative. Sequencing was done on a sample of PBMCs. The CDR3 protein is CASSISPSAAYEQYF. DNA for the CDR3: TGTGCCAGTAGTATTTCCCCTAGCGCCGCCTACGAGCAGTACTTC.